The 14 T cell receptor beta chains given below trace back to one sample, sequenced in a study of blood T cell repertoires in COVID-19. Here immunoSEQ multiplex PCR was the method, and the copy in TCRdb shows in-frame clones only, minus some. The sample lists about 300,000 clones; more than 70% were seen once. Sequencing was done on a sample of peripheral blood. These receptor sequences come from a woman aged 25 to 39 who had recovered from COVID-19.

The chain couples TRBV4-1 to TRBJ2-1; 7 nucleotides align to TRBD1. Germline loops: CDR1 MGHRA, CDR2 YSYEKL. This CDR3 region has 13 residues. The trim removed 8 bases at V and 5 bases at J, leaving 6 bases unmatched. The CDR3 DNA follows: TGCGCCAGCTCAGGGACAGTCAACAATGAGCAGTTCTTC. Protein: CASSGTVNNEQFF.

The V gene is TRBV28, the J gene TRBJ1-4; D is unresolved. CDR1 and CDR2 (germline): MDHEN, SYDVKM. The CDR3 runs 15 residues. V lost 6 bases, J lost 0 bases, and 11 bases lay in between. CDR3 nucleotides: TGTGCCAGCAGCCCAGCGGGGACAACTAATGAAAAACTGTTTTTT. Translation: CASSPAGTTNEKLFF.

This sequence joins TRBV6-1 and TRBJ2-5, with 8 bases matching TRBD1. Trimming at V came to 3 bases and at J to 4 bases, leaving 7 bases not matched to a gene. Germline V gene lookup returns CDR1 MNHNS and CDR2 SASEGT. This CDR3 is built from 15 residues. The CDR3 is CASSEDRVWGETQYF. Here the CDR3 DNA reads TGTGCCAGCAGTGAGGACAGGGTATGGGGAGAGACCCAGTACTTC.

The chain recombines TRBV28 with TRBJ2-3; no definite D call. This CDR3 has 15 amino acids. Deletions cut 4 bases from V and 6 bases from J, with 17 bases between. In germline, CDR1 is MDHEN, CDR2 SYDVKM. The CDR3 DNA reads TGTGCCAGCAGTTCTTACGTCAGACTTGGGGATACGCAGTATTTT. Translating gives CASSSYVRLGDTQYF.

V is TRBV30 and J is TRBJ1-4; 8 bases agree with TRBD1. Germline V gives CDR1 GTSNPN, CDR2 SVGIG (reference sequence). The CDR3 contains 16 residues. Trimming took 0 bases from V and 8 from J; bases not matched to a gene: 11. The DNA of the CDR3 is TGTGCCTGGAGTGTACTAGCGACAGGGGTTCGGGAAAAACTGTTTTTT. Translated: CAWSVLATGVREKLFF.

The V call is TRBV2, the J call TRBJ2-6, with D possibly matching TRBD2 (6 bases). Germline lookup yields CDR1 SNHLY and CDR2 FYNNEI. The CDR3 is 16 residues long. Trimming cost V 6 bases and J 0 bases, with 12 bases left between them. The CDR3 DNA sequence: TGTGCCAGCAGCGGGGGATCTCTCTCTGGGGCCAACGTCCTGACTTTC. It encodes CASSGGSLSGANVLTF.

This rearrangement joins TRBV3-1 (or the pseudogene TRBV3-2) to TRBJ2-7, with 10 bases aligning to TRBD1. J lost 2 bases, V lost 4 bases, and 5 bases had no gene match. CDR3 length: 15 residues. The V gene's germline CDR1 is LGHDT and CDR2 YNNKEL (reference sequence). The CDR3 reads CASSPPGTGAYEQYF. DNA of the CDR3: TGTGCCAGCAGCCCACCCGGGACAGGGGCCTACGAGCAGTACTTC.

As to this clone: The sample contains more than one DNA sequence encoding this CDR3. The J gene is TRBJ2-2, the V gene TRBV5-1, with 9 bases that match TRBD1. The CDR3 is 14 amino acids. The junction had 0 bases not matched to a gene; V was cut back by 0 bases and J by 6 bases. Germline CDR1 reads SGHRS; CDR2 reads YFSETQ. The CDR3 nucleotides read TGCGCCAGCAGCTTGGACAGGGGGCCCGGGGAGCTGTTTTTT. It yields the protein CASSLDRGPGELFF.

The sample holds a few counts of this clone. The chain is built from TRBV28 and TRBJ1-5, with 11 bases that match TRBD1. There are 16 residues in the CDR3. In germline, CDR1 is MDHEN, CDR2 SYDVKM. V shed 4 bases, J shed 0 bases, and the junction held 2 bases outside the gene matches. CDR3 loop: CASSSGQGDSNQPQHF. The CDR3 DNA follows: TGTGCCAGCAGTTCGGGACAGGGGGATAGCAATCAGCCCCAGCATTTT.

The chain couples TRBV9 to TRBJ2-3, with D hard to call. Germline loops: CDR1 SGDLS, CDR2 YYNGEE. This CDR3 has 13 residues. With 0 bases removed from V and 2 bases from J, the gap between germline ends came to 4 bases. CDR3 protein: CASSVGVTDTQYF. The DNA for the CDR3 is TGTGCCAGCAGCGTAGGCGTCACAGATACGCAGTATTTT.

V and J are TRBV5-6 and TRBJ1-2; TRBD1 is a possible D gene (5 bases). The CDR3 covers 14 residues. Germline V lookup: CDR1 SGHDT, CDR2 YYEEEE. V lost 1 base, J lost 4 bases, and 11 bases lay in between. In nucleotides, the CDR3 is TGTGCCAGCAGCTTGAGGGGACTACCCTATGGCTACACCTTC. Protein product: CASSLRGLPYGYTF.

This clone showed up many times. The V call is TRBV5-4, the J call TRBJ1-6; D may be TRBD1 (6 bases). Germline V gene data show CDR1 as SGHNT and CDR2 as YYREEE (reference sequence). Trimming shortened V by 4 bases and J by 1 base, and 12 bases separated the two germline ends. This CDR3 has 16 amino acids. CDR3 sequence reads: CASSTGQTSYNSPLHF. CDR3 coding DNA: TGTGCCAGCAGCACCGGACAGACTTCCTATAATTCACCCCTCCACTTT.

This rearrangement joins TRBV9 to TRBJ1-1, with D perhaps matching TRBD1 (6 bases). The CDR3 loop spans 15 amino acids. Per the germline V gene, CDR1 is SGDLS and CDR2 is YYNGEE. V was shortened by 0 bases and J by 5 bases, with 14 bases between the two germline ends. The CDR3 loop reads CASSVGSTGWTEAFF. CDR3 nucleotide sequence: TGTGCCAGCAGCGTAGGATCGACAGGTTGGACTGAAGCTTTCTTT.

The rearrangement uses TRBV2 and TRBJ2-3; 10 bases are shared with TRBD2. V lost 4 bases to trimming and J lost 3 bases; unmatched junction nucleotides: 7. The CDR3 length is 16 residues. Germline loops: CDR1 SNHLY, CDR2 FYNNEI. This CDR3 reads CASSVERGGETDTQYF. The CDR3 DNA follows: TGTGCCAGCAGTGTAGAGCGGGGGGGCGAGACAGATACGCAGTATTTT.